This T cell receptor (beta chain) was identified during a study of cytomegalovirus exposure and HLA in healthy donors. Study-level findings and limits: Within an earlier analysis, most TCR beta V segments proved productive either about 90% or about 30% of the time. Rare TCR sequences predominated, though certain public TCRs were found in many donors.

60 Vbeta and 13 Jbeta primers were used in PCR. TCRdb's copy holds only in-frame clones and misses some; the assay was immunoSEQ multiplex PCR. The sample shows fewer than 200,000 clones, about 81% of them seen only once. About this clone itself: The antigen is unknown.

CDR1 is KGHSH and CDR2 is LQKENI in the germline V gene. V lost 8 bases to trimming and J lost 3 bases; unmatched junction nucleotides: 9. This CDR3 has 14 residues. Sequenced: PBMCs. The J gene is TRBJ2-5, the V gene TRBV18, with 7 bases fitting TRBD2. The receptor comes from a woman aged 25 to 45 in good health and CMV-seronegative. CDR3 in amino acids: CASHGGGIEETQYF. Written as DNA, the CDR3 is TGTGCCAGCCATGGCGGGGGAATCGAAGAGACCCAGTACTTC.